This T cell receptor beta chain was recovered during a study of cytomegalovirus exposure and HLA in healthy donors (dated 2017 in TCRdb). The study in broad terms: An earlier analysis of 550 to 700 of the donors reported roughly 270 Gb of sequence data and some 120 million unique TCR beta sequences from roughly 180 million T cells. An early release that covered approximately 600 HLA-typed donors contained 300 to 350 gigabases of sequencing data and roughly 84 million unique TCR sequences. Of the 398 genotyped donors, approximately 80% fell in the genetic ancestry cluster associated with self-reported Caucasian donors. The study aimed to test whether cataloging public T cell receptors could reveal signatures of past pathogen exposure. The study used immunosequencing to profile the T cell repertoires of 670 or so subjects and linked those repertoires to cytomegalovirus serostatus. Along with the approximately 650-subject first cohort, a separate validation cohort of 120 different subjects was used. To predict cytomegalovirus infection status, the study brought together high-throughput TCR immunosequencing, statistical association of individual TCRs with disease status, and machine learning. In a later analysis, previously published TCR beta repertoires from several hundred donors were re-analyzed and high-resolution HLA genotyping was added so that TCR occurrence patterns could be studied. The later analysis used no new phenotypic data to find candidate immune exposures, relying instead on TCR beta sequences and their occurrence across donors. To decide whether each TCR beta V gene segment behaved as functional or pseudogenic, an earlier analysis of nearly 600 of the donors relied on high-throughput TCR beta sequencing. Donor age, sex, ethnicity and CMV serostatus were compiled together with the repertoire data. In a later genetic analysis, genome-wide SNP genotypes for about three fifths of the roughly 670 donors were used, and that subset was treated as a discovery cohort. Every repertoire in the discovery cohort had been generated on one and the same sequencing platform. Both class I and class II loci were covered by HLA typing, at four-digit resolution. Typing coverage varied by locus: roughly 620-640 donors for A, B, C, DRB1 and DQB1; more than 500 for DQA1; approximately 610 for DPA1; approximately 490 for DPB1. About 5 DR-DQ haplotypes were handled as single units for association and clustering, since linkage in the cohort was strong. Among almost 400 genotyped donors of the cohort, an average of around 240,000 unique TCR beta nucleotide sequences were sequenced per donor, roughly 20% of them non-productive.

The full study reports these points: A later analysis associated about 16,000 TCR beta sequences with specific HLA alleles at a false discovery rate of 0.05. In a later analysis, TCR association rates were found to vary across HLA loci, with the most associated TCRs seen for DRB1 alleles and the fewest for HLA-C alleles. A later analysis found that most CMV-associated TCR beta chains appeared HLA-restricted, with HLA associations seemingly driven largely by CMV exposure. In a later genetic analysis, fewer N-insertions in productive TCRs were reported among donors in an Asian-associated ancestry cluster than the 666-donor mean. In an earlier analysis of some 540 of the donors, most TCR beta V segments appeared in productive rearrangements about 90% or about 30% of the time, broadly matching IMGT annotations. The authors suggested that the approach could potentially be generalized to other disease states and immunological phenotypes. For the cohort, immune exposure information was limited to CMV serostatus. Assigning TCR associations to individual alleles was difficult when HLA alleles, especially DR and DQ, strongly co-occurred. A cluster of highly shared sequence variants was judged likely to represent a technical artifact of the sequencing pipeline. Most TCR sequences were seen in very few donors, while some public TCRs were found in many individuals. Some IMGT-functional V segments, including TRBV6-2 and TRBV6-3, could not be told apart with the 87-base-pair reads, so those segments were excluded. In both the original and validation cohorts, the classifier was reported to diagnose cytomegalovirus status with high specificity and sensitivity. An association between a missense DCLRE1C variant and V-gene and J-gene trimming of TCR beta chains was found in a later genetic analysis and replicated in an independent cohort. About 15 rarely observed V segments, including chromosome 9 orphons, were excluded from the earlier analysis of 550 to 700 of the donors because counts were too low. HLA typing was unavailable for some donors at each locus, so association tests used only the typed subset. Correlated functional status among segregating V segments might reflect linkage disequilibrium, but an unknown experimental factor could not be ruled out. The study listed 164 TCR beta chains as associated with cytomegalovirus. Presence/absence analyses assumed roughly uniform sequencing depth across donors, an assumption that may not hold. Several of the top co-occurrence clusters appeared to be linked to parvovirus B19, influenza, CMV and Epstein-Barr virus, according to a later analysis. In a later analysis, HLA-associated TCR beta chains showed more clonal expansion and lower generation probabilities than non-associated chains that were equally common. In vitro tests confirmed that a few of the cytomegalovirus-associated TCR beta chains recognize cytomegalovirus antigens. A further reported finding was that TCR beta sequences accurately predicted the HLA-A and HLA-B alleles for most subjects in the first cohort. This cohort had only TCR beta chains sequenced, and the lack of alpha or paired-chain data limited which features could be detected.

There are 11 amino acids in the CDR3, from cysteine to phenylalanine inclusive. This entry keeps only the CDR3 DNA: 33 bases, framed from base 1. The junction carries 3 bases between V and J, which are trimmed by 4 bases and 3 bases respectively. From the germline V gene, CDR1 is SGHRS and CDR2 is YFSETQ. Receptors were amplified or captured by the immunoSEQ multiplex PCR assay. For the multiplex PCR, a mixture combining 60 forward primers for TCR Vbeta segments and 13 reverse primers for TCR Jbeta segments was used. The CDR3 region of rearranged TCR beta genes was amplified from genomic DNA with a multiplex PCR assay. Amplified TCR beta libraries were sequenced as 87-base-pair reads on the Illumina HiSeq System. Per the source publication's procedure: A later analysis tallied roughly 80 million unique TCR beta chains across the 666 repertoires, and some 12 million of those chains were shared by two or more donors. Raw reads were error-corrected and collapsed into unique sequences with a nearest-neighbor algorithm that merged closely related sequences to remove PCR and sequencing errors. V, D and J gene segments were assigned by aligning CDR3 sequences to IMGT reference sequences. For a sequence to be retained, a match of at least six nucleotides was required to both a V gene segment and a J gene segment. A rearrangement counted as productive if the CDR3 had no stop codons and remained in frame with V and J, and every other rearrangement counted as non-productive. Following IMGT convention, CDR3 was defined as the stretch from the second conserved V-encoded cysteine to the conserved J-encoded phenylalanine. Sequences without an unambiguous match to a single V gene segment were excluded from the earlier analysis of 587 of the donors. In an earlier analysis of 587 of the donors, V segments were called functional above 56.7% productive rearrangements and were called segregating when the between-donor standard deviation exceeded 5%. A statistical classification framework was built for diagnosing cytomegalovirus status from the catalog of TCR beta chain sequences. V and J gene assignment, in a later analysis, came from comparing TCR nucleotide sequences with IMGT/GENE-DB human TR gene sequences. Using the TCRdist pipeline, a later analysis assigned CDR3 sequences along with most-parsimonious VDJ recombination scenarios. A later analysis defined each TCR beta chain by its CDR3 amino acid sequence plus V-gene family, and excluded reads lacking a unique V-gene family. To address suspected cross-contamination and a sequencing artifact, a later analysis removed a few hundred highly shared, low-generation-probability nucleotide sequences. For each public chain, a later analysis derived a clonal expansion index from normalized ranks of inferred template counts within each repertoire. In a later analysis, generation probabilities were computed with a VDJ recombination model fitted to out-of-frame rearrangements, and the resulting probabilities were checked against IGoR. In a later analysis, TCR-TCR, TCR-HLA and TCR-CMV co-occurrence was scored with hypergeometric tests, and a repertoire-size bias correction was applied to TCR pairs. In a later analysis, false discovery rates were estimated by permuting HLA or CMV assignments 20 times. A later analysis grouped co-occurring TCRs with DBSCAN, adding TCRdist sequence similarity when clustering within HLA-allele-positive subsets. For co-occurrence clustering, repertoires with fewer than 30,000 or more than 120,000 public chains were excluded, along with four to six repertoires with anomalous nucleotide sharing. TCRdb stores this immuneACCESS table with in-frame sequences only. Part of the clones is absent; in the studies checked, under half of the shortfall reflects unresolved V genes, and no reason is known for the rest. V and J calls and clone size come straight from that table; D and trimming were deduced from the DNA. Across this sample there are 110,000 to 150,000 clones, with roughly 80% seen only once. The biggest ten clones account for around 3% of the sample.

A remark on this clone: The specificity of this receptor is unknown. Base qualities are not at hand, and no much larger clone is one base apart.

The cohort comprised fewer than 700 healthy bone marrow donors. At the time of sampling, every cohort member was nominally healthy, though immune exposures that went unrecorded were likely present. The donor was CMV seronegative and belonged to the group of around 400 seronegative cohort members. A peripheral blood sample was provided by each donor, and peripheral blood mononuclear cells were used for TCR beta sequencing. The Qiagen DNeasy Blood Extraction Kit was used to extract genomic DNA from the blood cell samples. The TCR comes from a female donor in good health and CMV-seronegative. Sample: PBMCs. The chain is assembled from TRBV5-1 and TRBJ2-3; a confident D gene designation cannot be given. CDR3 loop: CASSQTDTQYF. DNA sequence: TGCGCCAGCAGCCAAACAGATACGCAGTATTTT.